This T cell receptor (beta chain) was sequenced in a study of cytomegalovirus exposure and HLA in healthy donors. The donors were members of the validation cohort comprising approximately 110 subjects, separate from the approximately 700-subject first cohort. Germline V CDR1 and CDR2: SGHTA, FQGNSA. Trimming stripped 5 bases from V and 2 bases from J, with 9 bases between. The CDR3 runs to 14 residues. Sequencing was performed with immunoSEQ multiplex PCR; in TCRdb, only in-frame clones are kept and a portion is missing. The sample has 59,000 or so clones, about 88% seen once. Sample: PBMCs. This receptor was taken from a young woman in good health and CMV-seronegative. The gene calls are TRBV7-2 and TRBJ2-2; no definite D call. The CDR3 nucleotides are TGTGCCAGCAGCCCCCCCACTAACACCGGGGAGCTGTTTTTT. This sequence encodes CASSPPTNTGELFF.